Each of the 29 T cell receptor beta chains below was sequenced from the same sample in a study of blood T cell repertoires in COVID-19. Produced via immunoSEQ multiplex PCR; TCRdb's table is partial and in-frame only. The sample records 25,000 to 35,000 clones, roughly nine tenths being singletons. Sequencing was performed on peripheral blood. The receptors derive from a human donor with acute or convalescent COVID-19. The donor label of this sample is uncertain.

The genes are TRBV15 and TRBJ1-6, with D possibly matching TRBD1 (5 bases). Germline V lookup: CDR1 LNHNV, CDR2 YYDKDF (reference sequence). The CDR3 is 13 residues long. Trimming cost V 0 bases and J 9 bases, with 6 bases left between them. The CDR3 coding sequence is TGTGCCACCAGCAGAGATCAGGGTTCACCCCTCCACTTT. Translated: CATSRDQGSPLHF.

Only one count was recorded for this clone. This chain links TRBV5-1 with TRBJ2-3, with D uncertain. Germline lookup yields CDR1 SGHRS and CDR2 YFSETQ. Trimming pared 1 base from V and 2 bases from J, leaving 5 bases between. The CDR3 is made up of 13 amino acids. CDR3 in DNA: TGCGCCAGCAGCTTGACTACCACAGATACGCAGTATTTT. Translation gives CASSLTTTDTQYF.

As DNA, the CDR3 is TGTGCCAGCAGCCATTCACAGGGGCCGAGCAATCAGCCCCAGCATTTT. Protein product: CASSHSQGPSNQPQHF. The chain combines TRBV3-1 (or the pseudogene TRBV3-2) with TRBJ1-5; 7 bases are shared with TRBD1. The V and J ends lost 3 bases and 1 base, in that order; junction bases with no gene match: 6. Looked up from germline, CDR1 is LGHDT and CDR2 is YNNKEL (reference sequence). This CDR3 has 16 amino acids.

This chain uses TRBV7-3 with TRBJ1-1; TRBD1 matches at 7 bases. Germline CDR1 SGHTA, CDR2 FQGTGA. The junction had 4 bases not matched to a gene; V was cut back by 3 bases and J by 0 bases. The CDR3 has 15 amino acids. CDR3 sequence reads: CASSLPGTVNTEAFF. As DNA, the CDR3 is TGTGCCAGCAGCTTGCCCGGGACAGTGAACACTGAAGCTTTCTTT.

As DNA, the CDR3 is TGTGCCAGCAGCCTTCGACAGGGACCAAGTCGTGGCTACACCTTC. It encodes CASSLRQGPSRGYTF. The chain links TRBV5-5 to TRBJ1-2; 7 nucleotides line up with TRBD1. The length of the CDR3 is 15 residues. Germline CDR1 SGHKS, CDR2 YYEKEE (reference sequence). J was trimmed by 7 bases and V by 4 bases; bases with no gene match: 13.

This clone was picked up a small number of times. V and J are TRBV12-3 or TRBV12-4 and TRBJ1-1, with no clear D. V lost 3 bases and J 4 bases, leaving 6 bases between the germline ends. This CDR3 region has 12 residues. In nucleotides, the CDR3 is TGTGCCAGCAGTTTCCGTAGCACTGAAGCTTTCTTT. Residues: CASSFRSTEAFF.

V usage is TRBV27 and J usage is TRBJ1-1; 9 bases match TRBD1. Trimming cost V 6 bases and J 4 bases; bases outside gene matches: 6. Germline V CDR1 and CDR2: MNHEY, SMNVEV (reference sequence). The CDR3 has 14 residues. This chain's CDR3 is CASRRQGDSTEAFF. The CDR3 region has the DNA TGTGCCAGCAGACGACAGGGGGATAGCACTGAAGCTTTCTTT.

The chain carries TRBV5-4 and TRBJ2-7; 8 bases agree with TRBD2. The CDR3 contains 15 residues. The junction had 8 bases not matched to a gene; V was cut back by 4 bases and J by 2 bases. CDR1 and CDR2 from the germline V gene are SGHNT and YYREEE (reference sequence). CDR3: CASSPGLAETYEQYF. As DNA, the CDR3 is TGTGCCAGCAGCCCTGGACTAGCTGAAACCTACGAGCAGTACTTC. The full variable domain, its missing parts supplied by reference TRBV5-4 and TRBJ2-7, is ETGVTQSPTHLIKTRGQQVTLRCSSQSGHNTVSWYQQALGQGPQFIFQYYREEENGRGNFPPRFSGLQFPNYSSELNVNALELDDSALYLCASSPGLAETYEQYFGPGTRLTVT.

The rearrangement uses TRBV19 and TRBJ1-6, with TRBD1 identical over 7 bases. This CDR3 contains 15 residues. CDR1 is LNHDA, CDR2 SQIVND, per germline (reference sequence). V shed 4 bases, J shed 4 bases, and the junction held 4 bases outside the gene matches. In nucleotides, the CDR3 is TGTGCCAGTAGTACCTCGGGACAGTATAATTCACCCCTCCACTTT. Translating it yields CASSTSGQYNSPLHF.

The V call is TRBV5-8, the J call TRBJ2-4, with 7 bases aligning to TRBD1. Trimming removed 2 bases from V and 4 bases from J; junction bases left unmatched: 9. Germline CDR1 and CDR2: SGHTS and YDEGEE. The length of the CDR3 is 16 residues. The CDR3 spells CASSFLMATGKNIQYF. CDR3 DNA: TGTGCCAGCAGCTTCTTGATGGCGACAGGGAAAAACATTCAGTACTTC.

The chain carries TRBV6-6 and TRBJ2-7; D is perhaps TRBD1 (7 bases). CDR1 is MNHNY and CDR2 is SVGAGI in the germline V gene (reference sequence). This CDR3 region has 14 residues. V lost 4 bases, J lost 3 bases, and 13 bases lay in between. The CDR3 here is CASSSGRGVYEQYF. The CDR3 coding sequence is TGTGCCAGCAGTTCGGGCAGGGGGGTCTACGAGCAGTACTTC.

This chain joins TRBV6-6 and TRBJ1-6; TRBD1 is a possible D gene (5 bases). The V gene lost 6 bases and the J gene lost 7 bases, with 19 bases spanning the gap. Germline lookup yields CDR1 MNHNY and CDR2 SVGAGI (reference sequence). The CDR3 contains 16 residues. The DNA of the CDR3 is TGTGCCAGCAGCAACTCCCGTACAGGAAAAAATTCACCCCTCCACTTT. The encoded protein is CASSNSRTGKNSPLHF.

This chain links TRBV7-6 with TRBJ2-1, with D maybe TRBD2 (6 bases). From germline, CDR1 is SGHVS and CDR2 FNYEAQ. V was cut by 1 base and J by 11 bases, with 12 bases left in between. The CDR3 has 13 amino acids. The DNA for the CDR3 is TGTGCCAGCAGCTTAGGGGGCGGCGGGAAGCAGTTCTTC. Its translation is CASSLGGGGKQFF.

The chain couples TRBV9 to TRBJ1-1; 7 bases map to TRBD1. The CDR3 sequence is 15 residues long. J was trimmed by 5 bases and V by 4 bases; bases with no gene match: 11. Germline-derived CDR1 and CDR2 are SGDLS and YYNGEE. The DNA of the CDR3 is TGTGCCAGCAGCCCCAGACAGGGACTTGGGACTGAAGCTTTCTTT. Its protein product is CASSPRQGLGTEAFF.

V gene TRBV27 combines with J gene TRBJ1-2; TRBD1 matches at 7 bases. Trimming cost V 6 bases and J 1 base; bases outside gene matches: 5. The CDR3 length is 14 residues. Germline assignment: CDR1 MNHEY and CDR2 SMNVEV (reference sequence). The CDR3 DNA reads as TGTGCCAGCAGGGGGACAGCTCTTAACTATGGCTACACCTTC. This encodes CASRGTALNYGYTF.

The rearrangement links TRBV7-2 to TRBJ1-5, with D unresolved. Germline V lookup: CDR1 SGHTA, CDR2 FQGNSA. Between the trimmed V and J ends, which lost 5 bases and 2 bases, there was a span of 16 bases. The CDR3 spans 16 residues. In DNA, the CDR3 is TGTGCCAGCAGCCCAGTTGGAGGGAGGGGCAATCAGCCCCAGCATTTT. Its protein product is CASSPVGGRGNQPQHF.

To note about this clone: At one end the junction does not follow the germline gene, possibly because of a read error. This sequence joins TRBV6-5 and TRBJ1-1, with D hard to call. CDR1 and CDR2 (germline): MNHEY, SVGAGI. The CDR3 length is 13 residues. CDR3 sequence: CASSPGSHVLVVF. In DNA, the CDR3 is TGTGCCAGCAGTCCCGGGTCCCACGTCCTGGTAGTTTTT.

V gene TRBV5-1 combines with J gene TRBJ1-1; TRBD1 agrees at 9 bases. V was pared by 7 bases and J by 1 base, with 8 bases of the junction left unmatched. Germline V gives CDR1 SGHRS, CDR2 YFSETQ. This CDR3 is built from 15 residues. The CDR3: CASRLDRGRNTEAFF. The CDR3 DNA reads TGCGCCAGCCGACTTGACAGGGGGAGGAACACTGAAGCTTTCTTT.

This chain uses TRBV6-5 with TRBJ2-7; 11 bases are shared with TRBD1. CDR1 is MNHEY and CDR2 is SVGAGI in the germline V gene. J gave up 2 bases and V 9 bases, and 6 bases lay outside the gene matches. The CDR3 covers 14 residues. The CDR3 loop is CASRSGQGAYEQYF. The DNA of the CDR3 is TGTGCCAGTCGATCGGGACAGGGGGCCTACGAGCAGTACTTC.

The chain carries TRBV5-1 and TRBJ2-3; the D gene is possibly TRBD1 (5 bases). CDR3 length equals 16 residues. The V gene's germline CDR1 is SGHRS and CDR2 YFSETQ. Trimming pared 4 bases from V and 4 bases from J, leaving 19 bases between. The CDR3 bases are TGCGCCAGCAGCCCAGGACACCTCTCGATGGCAGATACGCAGTATTTT. Its translation: CASSPGHLSMADTQYF.

This chain links TRBV11-2 with TRBJ1-6; the D is unclear. This CDR3 contains 15 residues. V lost 0 bases and J lost 10, with 13 bases in between. The V gene's germline CDR1 is SGHAT and CDR2 FQNNGV. The CDR3 reads CASSLDRTGGSPLHF. The DNA for the CDR3 is TGTGCCAGCAGCTTAGATAGGACCGGAGGATCACCCCTCCACTTT.

The chain has TRBV6-5 and TRBJ2-2; D possibly corresponds to TRBD1 (5 bases). CDR3 length: 14 residues. V lost 2 bases and J 3 bases, leaving 7 bases between the germline ends. Germline loops: CDR1 MNHEY, CDR2 SVGAGI. CDR3 DNA: TGTGCCAGCAGTTACAGCAGGGACACCGGGGAGCTGTTTTTT. Protein product: CASSYSRDTGELFF.

The DNA for the CDR3 is TGTGCCAGCAGCTTTCGGGCCGGGACTCTCCGGGGAGATACGCAGTATTTT. Its translation: CASSFRAGTLRGDTQYF. The chain couples TRBV5-8 to TRBJ2-3, with D maybe TRBD2 (6 bases). Germline-derived CDR1 and CDR2 are SGHTS and YDEGEE. V lost 2 bases and J 5 bases, leaving 21 bases between the germline ends. The CDR3 is 17 amino acids.

The chain is built from TRBV5-5 and TRBJ1-4, with TRBD1 matching 10 bases. The CDR3 consists of 16 residues. Germline V gene sequence: CDR1 SGHKS, CDR2 YYEKEE (reference sequence). V lost 3 bases and J lost 2; bases outside the gene matches: 4. CDR3 sequence: CASSSGQGSTNEKLFF. CDR3 DNA: TGTGCCAGCAGCTCGGGACAGGGGAGTACTAATGAAAAACTGTTTTTT. Full variable domain (missing parts from reference TRBV5-5 and TRBJ1-4): DAGVTQSPTHLIKTRGQQVTLRCSPISGHKSVSWYQQVLGQGPQFIFQYYEKEERGRGNFPDRFSARQFPNYSSELNVNALLLGDSALYLCASSSGQGSTNEKLFFGSGTQLSVL.

The rearrangement uses TRBV6-1 and TRBJ1-6; D possibly corresponds to TRBD1 (5 bases). V lost 1 base and J 6 bases, leaving 10 bases between the germline ends. Germline V gene lookup returns CDR1 MNHNS and CDR2 SASEGT. The CDR3 has 15 residues. The CDR3 is CASSEGPGINSPLHF. The CDR3 coding sequence is TGTGCCAGCAGTGAAGGTCCAGGGATTAATTCACCCCTCCACTTT.

The chain carries TRBV11-2 and TRBJ2-3; 7 bases line up with TRBD2. The CDR3 is made up of 13 amino acids. The germline CDR1 and CDR2 sequences are SGHAT and FQNNGV. J gave up 2 bases and V 5 bases, and 1 base lay outside the gene matches. CDR3 region: CASSRDYTDTQYF. The CDR3 DNA sequence: TGTGCCAGCAGCCGGGACTACACAGATACGCAGTATTTT.

The chain carries TRBV4-3 and TRBJ1-3; 8 bases agree with TRBD1. Germline V lookup: CDR1 LGHNA, CDR2 YSLEER. With 4 bases clipped from V and 9 bases from J, the junction kept 8 bases outside the gene matches. This CDR3 is 14 amino acids long. The CDR3 spells CASSPGQALGTIYF. The CDR3 DNA is TGCGCCAGCAGCCCGGGACAGGCCTTGGGCACCATATATTTT.

The CDR3, as DNA: TGTGCCAGCAGTCGTCGAGCGAGGCTTGGGGAGACCCAGTACTTC. It codes for CASSRRARLGETQYF. The chain has TRBV6-2 or TRBV6-3 and TRBJ2-5; D is unresolved. The CDR3 spans 15 residues. V lost 5 bases to trimming and J lost 5 bases, with 18 bases between them. The germline gives CDR1 MNHEY, CDR2 SVGEGT.

The rearrangement uses TRBV3-1 (or the pseudogene TRBV3-2) and TRBJ2-5, with TRBD2 matching 8 bases. CDR3 length: 15 amino acids. After removal of 1 base from V and 0 bases from J, the junction contained 1 base not matched to a gene. The germline gives CDR1 LGHDT, CDR2 YNNKEL (reference sequence). The CDR3 DNA reads TGTGCCAGCAGCCAAGGCGGGGGGTACCAAGAGACCCAGTACTTC. This codes for CASSQGGGYQETQYF.